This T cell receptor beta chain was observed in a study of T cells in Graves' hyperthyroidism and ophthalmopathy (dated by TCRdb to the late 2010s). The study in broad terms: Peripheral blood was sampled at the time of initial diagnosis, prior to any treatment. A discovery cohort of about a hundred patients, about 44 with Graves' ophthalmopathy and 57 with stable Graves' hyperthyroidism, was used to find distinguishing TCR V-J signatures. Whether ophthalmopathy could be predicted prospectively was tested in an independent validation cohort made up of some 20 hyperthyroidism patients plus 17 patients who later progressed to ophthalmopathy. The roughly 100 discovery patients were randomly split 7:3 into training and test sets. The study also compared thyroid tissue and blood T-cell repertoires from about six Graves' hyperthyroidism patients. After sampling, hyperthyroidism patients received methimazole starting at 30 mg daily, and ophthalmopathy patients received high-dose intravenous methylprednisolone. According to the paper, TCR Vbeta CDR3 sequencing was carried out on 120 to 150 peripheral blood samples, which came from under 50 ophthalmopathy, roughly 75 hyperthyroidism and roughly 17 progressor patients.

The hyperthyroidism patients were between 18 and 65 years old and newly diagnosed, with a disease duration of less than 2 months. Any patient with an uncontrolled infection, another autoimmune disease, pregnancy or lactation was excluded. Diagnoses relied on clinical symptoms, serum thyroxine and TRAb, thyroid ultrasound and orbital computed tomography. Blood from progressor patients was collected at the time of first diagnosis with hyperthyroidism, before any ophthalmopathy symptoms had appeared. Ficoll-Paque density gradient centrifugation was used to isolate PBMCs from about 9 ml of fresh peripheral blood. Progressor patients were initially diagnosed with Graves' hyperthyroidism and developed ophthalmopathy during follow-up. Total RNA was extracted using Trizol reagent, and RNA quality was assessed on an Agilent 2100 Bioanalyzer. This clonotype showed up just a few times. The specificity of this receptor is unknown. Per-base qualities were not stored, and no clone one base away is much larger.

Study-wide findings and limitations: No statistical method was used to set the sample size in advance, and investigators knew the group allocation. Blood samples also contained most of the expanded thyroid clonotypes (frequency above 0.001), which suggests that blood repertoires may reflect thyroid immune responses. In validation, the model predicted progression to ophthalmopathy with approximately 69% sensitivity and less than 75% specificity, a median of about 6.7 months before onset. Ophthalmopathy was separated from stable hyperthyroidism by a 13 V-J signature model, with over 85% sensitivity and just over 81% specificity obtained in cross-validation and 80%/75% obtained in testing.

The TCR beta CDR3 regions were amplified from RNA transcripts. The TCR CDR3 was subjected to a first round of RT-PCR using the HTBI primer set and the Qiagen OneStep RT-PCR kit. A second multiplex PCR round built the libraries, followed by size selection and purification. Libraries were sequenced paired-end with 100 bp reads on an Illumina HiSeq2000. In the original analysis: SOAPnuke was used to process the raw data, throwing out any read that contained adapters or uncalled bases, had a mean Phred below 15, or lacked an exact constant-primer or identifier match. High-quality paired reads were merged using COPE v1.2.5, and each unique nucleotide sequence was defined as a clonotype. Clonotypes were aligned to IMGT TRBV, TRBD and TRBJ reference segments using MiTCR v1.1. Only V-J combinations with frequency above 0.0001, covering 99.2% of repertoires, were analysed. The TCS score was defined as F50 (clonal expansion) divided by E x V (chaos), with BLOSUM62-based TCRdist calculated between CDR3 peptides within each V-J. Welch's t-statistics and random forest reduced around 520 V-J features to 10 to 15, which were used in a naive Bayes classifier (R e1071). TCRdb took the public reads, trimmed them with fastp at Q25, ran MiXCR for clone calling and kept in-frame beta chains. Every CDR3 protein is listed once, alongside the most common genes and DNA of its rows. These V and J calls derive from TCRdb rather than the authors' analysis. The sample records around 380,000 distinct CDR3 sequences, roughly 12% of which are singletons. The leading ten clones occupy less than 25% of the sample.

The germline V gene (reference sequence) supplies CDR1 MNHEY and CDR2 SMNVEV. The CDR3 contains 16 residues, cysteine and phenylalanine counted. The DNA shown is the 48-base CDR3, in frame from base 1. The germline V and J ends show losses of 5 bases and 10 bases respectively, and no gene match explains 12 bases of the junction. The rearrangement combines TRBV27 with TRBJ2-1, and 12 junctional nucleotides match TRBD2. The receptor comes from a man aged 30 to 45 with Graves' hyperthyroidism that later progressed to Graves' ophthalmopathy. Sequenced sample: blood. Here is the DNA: TGTGCCAGCAGTCCTGATCGGACTAGCGGGGTGGGGGAGCAGTTCTTC. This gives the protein CASSPDRTSGVGEQFF.